These 5 T cell receptor beta chains came from one sample sequenced in a study of early T cells in non-severe SARS-CoV-2 infection. Via MiXCR, TCRdb re-called the 5' RACE reads, giving one row per CDR3 protein. The sample lists fewer than 45,000 distinct CDR3 sequences, nearly 6% seen once, with 7.6% in the top ten. The specimen sequenced was whole blood. Receptor source: an adult who was a healthcare worker with PCR-confirmed SARS-CoV-2 infection or an uninfected control (not recorded which).

The table lists this clonotype with many counts. This chain uses TRBV11-2 with TRBJ2-2; unclear D gene. This CDR3 spans 12 amino acids. The V gene's germline CDR1 is SGHAT and CDR2 FQNNGV. Trimming took 4 bases from V and 6 from J, leaving 6 bases between them. CDR3 loop: CASSYTAGELFF. The CDR3 DNA is TGTGCCAGCAGCTACACGGCCGGGGAGCTGTTTTTT. The variable domain in full, completed from reference TRBV11-2 and TRBJ2-2, reads EAGVAQSPRYKIIEKRQSVAFWCNPISGHATLYWYQQILGQGPKLLIQFQNNGVVDDSQLPKDRFSAERLKGVDSTLKIQPAKLEDSAVYLCASSYTAGELFFGEGSRLTVL.

This clonotype was seen a few times. The chain is built from TRBV28 and TRBJ2-7; D gene uncertain. This CDR3 contains 12 residues. Germline V gives CDR1 MDHEN, CDR2 SYDVKM. Trimming took off 7 bases at V and 7 bases at J, with 14 bases between the two ends. The CDR3 region has the DNA TGTGCCAGCAATATCCTACTGGGAGAGCAGTACTTC. Protein: CASNILLGEQYF.

This clonotype has more than one count but fewer than ten. The V and J genes are TRBV2 and TRBJ1-1; D is unresolved. The germline V gene has CDR1 SNHLY and CDR2 FYNNEI. Trimming cost V 6 bases and J 4 bases, with 9 bases left between them. The CDR3 totals 12 residues. CDR3 nucleotides: TGTGCCAGCAGGGCTGAGGCCACTGAAGCTTTCTTT. This sequence encodes CASRAEATEAFF.

This clonotype appeared many times. The chain links TRBV29-1 to TRBJ2-1; weak D call: TRBD1 (6 bases). The germline V and J ends were trimmed by 3 bases and 3 bases, with 12 bases remaining between them. This CDR3 is 14 amino acids long. The germline V gene encodes CDR1 SQVTM and CDR2 ANQGSEA. The CDR3 DNA reads as TGCAGCGTTGACCGGGCAGGGGTCTACAATGAGCAGTTCTTC. It translates to CSVDRAGVYNEQFF.

This clonotype came up many times. The genes are TRBV7-4 and TRBJ2-3, with TRBD2 identical over 7 bases. The CDR3 spans 16 residues. Germline CDR1 and CDR2: SGHVT and SQSDAQ. J gave up 2 bases and V 1 base, and 6 bases lay outside the gene matches. CDR3 DNA sequence: TGTGCCAGCAGCTTAGTGCAAAGCGGGGACACAGATACGCAGTATTTT. Translating it yields CASSLVQSGDTDTQYF.